This T cell receptor (beta chain) appears in the sequencing data of a study of T-cell reconstitution after alpha-beta-depleted transplantation in children. Overall study findings and caveats: Most T-cell counts and diversity one year after the transplant came from T cells that were newly produced. Several hundred expanded graft clones reportedly supplied alpha-beta T cells about two months after transplant.

The CDR3 extends over 16 amino acids. Looked up from germline, CDR1 is PRHDT and CDR2 is FYEKMQ (reference sequence). Germline trimming cut 5 bases from V and 4 bases from J; bases unmatched to any gene: 13. The TCRbeta library was prepared with unique molecular identifiers. TCRdb passed the PCR reads through MiXCR, listing each CDR3 protein once. The sample has around 500,000 distinct CDR3 sequences, roughly 23% seen once. This clonotype was detected a few times. What it recognizes is unknown. The TCR was taken from a boy under three years old who had a stem cell transplant for acute myeloid leukemia, so the T cells may come from the graft donor. The sequencing here drew on PBMCs, mostly from graft donor cells, taken 360 days after TCRalphabeta/CD19-depleted stem cell transplant. This chain uses TRBV13 with TRBJ2-5, with 7 positions matching TRBD1. CDR3 loop: CASSTRPGQVGETQYF. DNA for the CDR3: TGTGCCAGCAGCACGCGACCCGGACAGGTTGGAGAGACCCAGTACTTC.